The 31 T cell receptor beta chains in this list originate from one sample, sequenced in a study of blood T cells in healthy people across ages. A sample-barcoded 5' primer and a J-beta primer mix were used in a second PCR of roughly 7 to 12 cycles. A single record per CDR3 protein comes from TCRdb applying MiXCR to the 5' RACE reads. The sample holds approximately 1.5 million distinct CDR3 sequences, about 42% seen once. Sequenced material: blood. All receptors derive from a woman younger than 35 in good health.

CDR3 DNA: TGCGCCAGCAGCTTGGGGTCAAATACTAATGAAAAACTGTTTTTT. Its protein is CASSLGSNTNEKLFF. The gene calls are TRBV5-1 and TRBJ1-4; the D is unclear. The CDR3 is 15 residues long. Trimming pared 0 bases from V and 2 bases from J, leaving 8 bases between. CDR1 and CDR2 (germline): SGHRS, YFSETQ.

J is TRBJ2-5 and V is TRBV4-1, with unresolved D. Germline V CDR1 and CDR2: MGHRA, YSYEKL. Trimming shortened V by 6 bases and J by 2 bases, and 10 bases separated the two germline ends. This CDR3 spans 13 amino acids. CDR3 sequence (DNA): TGCGCCAGCAGTCACCTCTTTCAAGAGACCCAGTACTTC. Its translation: CASSHLFQETQYF.

In this sample, this clonotype turned up a few times. This chain links TRBV30 with TRBJ1-2, with D possibly TRBD1 on 5 matching bases. CDR1 is GTSNPN and CDR2 is SVGIG in the germline V gene (reference sequence). V lost 3 bases, J lost 8 bases, and 19 bases lay in between. The CDR3 runs to 14 residues. The CDR3 bases are TGTGCCTGGAGGGCCGGGACTGGAGTTCTCGGCTACACCTTC. Amino acid sequence: CAWRAGTGVLGYTF.

This clonotype was recorded a few times. J is TRBJ1-6 and V is TRBV12-3 or TRBV12-4; D ambiguous. The V gene lost 6 bases and the J gene lost 14 bases, with 11 bases spanning the gap. CDR3 length: 11 residues. The CDR3 sequence: CASSVGVTLHF. CDR3 in DNA: TGTGCCAGCAGCGTTGGGGTCACCCTCCACTTT.

The table lists this clonotype with a few counts. The chain employs TRBV4-3 and TRBJ2-1; 8 nucleotides agree with TRBD1. Germline CDR1 is LGHNA and CDR2 is YSLEER. The CDR3 loop spans 18 amino acids. The J segment lost 7 bases and the V segment lost 0 bases, leaving 14 bases of the junction unmatched. Here the CDR3 DNA reads TGCGCCAGCAGCCAAGATCGGGGCCCCAGGGGGCCTCTGAATGAGCAGTTCTTC. It translates to CASSQDRGPRGPLNEQFF.

This clonotype was counted a few times. V gene TRBV10-2 combines with J gene TRBJ2-7; unclear D gene. Germline CDR1 reads WSHSY; CDR2 reads SAAADI. Trimming removed 6 bases at V and 5 bases at J, with 8 bases between. There are 11 residues in the CDR3. The CDR3 region is CASSPAHEQYF. The DNA for the CDR3 is TGCGCCAGCAGCCCCGCTCACGAGCAGTACTTC.

This clonotype was counted only a few times. This chain joins TRBV20-1 and TRBJ2-5; TRBD1 or TRBD2 may be the D gene (5 bases each). This CDR3 is built from 15 residues. Germline-derived CDR1 and CDR2 are DFQATT and SNEGSKA (reference sequence). Between the trimmed V and J ends, which lost 2 bases and 1 base, there was a span of 14 bases. CDR3 DNA: TGCAGTGCTAGAAAGTGGAGAGGGGTCCAAGAGACCCAGTACTTC. Translated: CSARKWRGVQETQYF.

This chain uses TRBV2 with TRBJ2-1; 8 bases are a match to TRBD2. The CDR3 is 13 residues long. Germline V lookup: CDR1 SNHLY, CDR2 FYNNEI. With 5 bases clipped from V and 14 bases from J, the junction kept 11 bases outside the gene matches. The CDR3 bases are TGTGCCAGCAGTATAGATAGCGGGACCTACGAGTTCTTC. This gives the protein CASSIDSGTYEFF.

The chain couples TRBV9 to TRBJ2-7; 12 bases map to TRBD1. The CDR3 is 14 residues long. CDR1 and CDR2 from the germline V gene are SGDLS and YYNGEE. V dropped 5 bases and J dropped 7; count of bases not matched to a gene: 7. The CDR3, as DNA: TGTGCCAGCAGGAAGGGACAGGGGGCGCCTGAGCAGTACTTC. Residues: CASRKGQGAPEQYF.

The CDR3 sequence is CASSLEAGVTTDTQYF. CDR3 coding DNA: TGCGCCAGCAGCTTGGAGGCCGGGGTCACCACAGATACGCAGTATTTT. V and J are TRBV5-1 and TRBJ2-3; possible D gene TRBD2, 5 bases. CDR1 and CDR2 (germline): SGHRS, YFSETQ. Trimming took 0 bases from V and 2 from J, leaving 13 bases between them. This CDR3 region has 16 residues.

V is TRBV4-3 and J is TRBJ1-5, with 7 bases that match TRBD1. The CDR3 extends over 17 amino acids. CDR1 is LGHNA and CDR2 is YSLEER in the germline V gene. V lost 1 base and J lost 4; bases outside the gene matches: 10. CDR3 bases: TGCGCCAGCAGCCAAGTCGACAGGGTATTTAGGAATCAGCCCCAGCATTTT. This gives the protein CASSQVDRVFRNQPQHF.

This clonotype was counted between two and nine times. The genes are TRBV4-2 and TRBJ2-3, with 8 bases that match TRBD2. CDR3 length equals 16 residues. Germline CDR1 LGHNA, CDR2 YNFKEQ. Losses at the gene ends were 1 base for V and 5 bases for J; bases not matched to a gene: 8. DNA for the CDR3: TGTGCCAGCAGCCAAGTCGGGCGGGAGGAGGGAGATACGCAGTATTTT. Encoded protein: CASSQVGREEGDTQYF.

This clonotype has just one count. J is TRBJ2-1 and V is TRBV25-1; maybe TRBD2 (5 bases). V was cut by 6 bases and J by 13 bases, with 16 bases left in between. Germline CDR1 MGHDK, CDR2 SYGVNS. This CDR3 region has 12 residues. DNA of the CDR3: TGTGCCAGCAGGGACTTCCCAGAGACCCAGTTCTTC. Residues: CASRDFPETQFF.

This clonotype was counted between two and nine times. This chain links TRBV7-9 with TRBJ1-5, with 8 bases identical to TRBD1. V gave up 9 bases and J gave up 6 bases; unmatched junction bases: 10. This CDR3 comprises 14 residues. CDR1 and CDR2 (germline): SEHNR, FQNEAQ (reference sequence). The CDR3 bases are TGTGCCAGTCAGTTTGGGACAGGCAGTCAGCCCCAGCATTTT. Its translation is CASQFGTGSQPQHF.

This clonotype was detected a few times. J is TRBJ1-6 and V is TRBV6-5; no definite D call. Trimming left V 2 bases short and J 7 bases short, with 15 bases between. The CDR3 is 16 amino acids. CDR1 and CDR2 (germline): MNHEY, SVGAGI. The CDR3 DNA is TGTGCCAGCAGTTACGTGGGCCTCCGCAACAATTCACCCCTCCACTTT. The encoded protein is CASSYVGLRNNSPLHF.

Details on this clonotype: Sequence at one end of the junction differs from germline and may be a read error. V is TRBV7-9 and J is TRBJ2-1; D possibly corresponds to TRBD1 (6 bases). This CDR3 is 15 amino acids long. Germline V gives CDR1 SEHNR, CDR2 FQNEAQ (reference sequence). The chain's CDR3 is CASSSIGTTNNGQFF. DNA of the CDR3: TGTGCCAGCAGCTCAATAGGGACAACTAACAATGGGCAGTTCTTC.

This clonotype was seen a few times. The V and J genes are TRBV20-1 and TRBJ2-1; 10 bases align to TRBD2. The CDR3 runs to 14 residues. V dropped 4 bases and J dropped 7; count of bases not matched to a gene: 7. CDR1 is DFQATT, CDR2 SNEGSKA, per germline (reference sequence). The CDR3, as DNA: TGCAGTGCTATCCTAGCGGGAGATGGTAATGAGCAGTTCTTC. This gives the protein CSAILAGDGNEQFF.

This clonotype was seen many times. This rearrangement joins TRBV6-1 to TRBJ1-1; tentatively, D is TRBD1 (6 bases). The CDR3 is 16 residues long. Germline V CDR1 and CDR2: MNHNS, SASEGT. Trimming removed 4 bases at V and 1 base at J, with 16 bases between. The CDR3 DNA follows: TGTGCCAGCAGTGCAGGGGTTGGGGGTGGGAACACTGAAGCTTTCTTT. It is translated as CASSAGVGGGNTEAFF.

The rearrangement links TRBV5-5 to TRBJ2-1; 10 bases map to TRBD1. The CDR3 sequence is 16 residues long. Germline trimming cut 5 bases from V and 3 bases from J; bases unmatched to any gene: 8. Germline CDR1 reads SGHKS; CDR2 reads YYEKEE (reference sequence). CDR3 residues: CASRSSGTGDYNEQFF. The DNA of the CDR3 is TGTGCCAGCAGATCGTCCGGGACAGGGGACTACAATGAGCAGTTCTTC.

In its sample, this clonotype was seen many times. The chain carries TRBV12-3 or TRBV12-4 and TRBJ2-5; TRBD1 is a possible D gene (5 bases). CDR3 size: 13 residues. The V gene lost 2 bases and the J gene lost 4 bases, with 8 bases spanning the gap. The CDR3 coding sequence is TGTGCCAGCAGTTTACAGGGTGCAGAGACCCAGTACTTC. Translated: CASSLQGAETQYF.

CDR3 nucleotide sequence: TGTGCCAGCAGCCACCGGGACAGAGCCTACGAGCAGTACTTC. This codes for CASSHRDRAYEQYF. The chain links TRBV3-1 to TRBJ2-7; 7 bases are a match to TRBD1. Per the germline V gene, CDR1 is LGHDT and CDR2 is YNNKEL (reference sequence). V was clipped by 3 bases and J by 2 bases; unmatched bases: 4. The CDR3 has 14 residues.

V is TRBV29-1 and J is TRBJ1-1; 8 bases are a match to TRBD1. CDR3 size: 12 residues. The trim removed 4 bases at V and 6 bases at J, leaving 4 bases unmatched. Germline-derived CDR1 and CDR2 are SQVTM and ANQGSEA. CDR3 bases: TGCAGCGTTGGGACAGGGCGCGCTGAAGCTTTCTTT. It yields the protein CSVGTGRAEAFF.

This clonotype has a handful of counts. An end of the junction differs from the germline gene, which may be a read error. This chain joins TRBV5-1 and TRBJ2-6; D is ambiguous. Per germline, CDR1 SGHRS and CDR2 YFSETQ. This CDR3 is built from 15 residues. The CDR3 bases are TGTGCCAGCAGCTTAGAGAGCTCTGGGGCCAACGTCCTGACTTTC. Protein sequence: CASSLESSGANVLTF.

This clonotype was counted between two and nine times. V and J are TRBV10-3 and TRBJ2-7; 8 bases are shared with TRBD2. There are 15 residues in the CDR3. V lost 5 bases and J lost 2; bases outside the gene matches: 8. Germline loops: CDR1 ENHRY, CDR2 SYGVKD. DNA for the CDR3: TGTGCCATCAGTCGGGAGGGGGGCTACCCCTACGAGCAGTACTTC. Protein: CAISREGGYPYEQYF.

This clonotype was recorded at least ten times. J is TRBJ2-3 and V is TRBV9, with 8 positions matching TRBD2. V shed 4 bases, J shed 4 bases, and the junction held 8 bases outside the gene matches. The germline V gene has CDR1 SGDLS and CDR2 YYNGEE. The CDR3 is 15 residues long. CDR3 sequence: CASSRTSGRADTQYF. Written as DNA, the CDR3 is TGTGCCAGCAGCCGCACTAGCGGAAGGGCAGATACGCAGTATTTT. Drawing the rest from reference TRBV9 and TRBJ2-3, the complete variable domain is DSGVTQTPKHLITATGQRVTLRCSPRSGDLSVYWYQQSLDQGLQFLIQYYNGEERAKGNILERFSAQQFPDLHSELNLSSLELGDSALYFCASSRTSGRADTQYFGPGTRLTVL.

The chain joins TRBV20-1 to TRBJ1-2; the match to TRBD1 covers 7 bases. The CDR3 has 14 residues. Germline V gene lookup returns CDR1 DFQATT and CDR2 SNEGSKA (reference sequence). Germline trimming cut 1 base from V and 4 bases from J; bases unmatched to any gene: 6. The DNA for the CDR3 is TGCAGTGCTAGAGTCGGGACAGACGTCTATGGCTACACCTTC. This sequence encodes CSARVGTDVYGYTF.

This CDR3 is CSVEDGGRPAEAFF. CDR3 sequence (DNA): TGCAGCGTTGAAGACGGTGGCAGGCCCGCTGAAGCTTTCTTT. The chain joins TRBV29-1 to TRBJ1-1; D not certain. V was shortened by 0 bases and J by 6 bases, with 14 bases between the two germline ends. The CDR3 runs to 14 residues. Germline CDR1 and CDR2: SQVTM and ANQGSEA.

The J gene is TRBJ2-2, the V gene TRBV20-1; TRBD2 agrees at 9 bases. Trimming at V came to 5 bases and at J to 7 bases, leaving 5 bases not matched to a gene. The germline CDR1 and CDR2 sequences are DFQATT and SNEGSKA (reference sequence). This CDR3 is 13 amino acids long. DNA of the CDR3: TGCAGTGCTCGAGCGGGAGGTGGCGGGGAGCTGTTTTTT. Its translation is CSARAGGGGELFF.

The chain carries TRBV27 and TRBJ2-7; D unresolved. Between the trimmed V and J ends, which lost 5 bases and 7 bases, there was a span of 15 bases. Germline-derived CDR1 and CDR2 are MNHEY and SMNVEV (reference sequence). The CDR3 covers 13 residues. CDR3 protein: CASSPSNLGEQYF. For the CDR3, the DNA is TGTGCCAGCAGTCCGTCCAACCTTGGAGAGCAGTACTTC.

The CDR3 sequence: CASSVGGRPYNEQFF. In nucleotides, the CDR3 is TGTGCCAGCAGCGTAGGTGGGAGGCCATACAATGAGCAGTTCTTC. The rearrangement uses TRBV9 and TRBJ2-1, with a tentative D call TRBD2 (6 bases). CDR1 and CDR2 from the germline V gene are SGDLS and YYNGEE. Trimming cost V 0 bases and J 4 bases, with 11 bases left between them. The CDR3 is made up of 15 amino acids.

This clonotype has more than one count but fewer than ten. V is TRBV6-5 and J is TRBJ2-7; 7 nucleotides agree with TRBD1. This CDR3 contains 13 residues. V was pared by 1 base and J by 5 bases, with 2 bases of the junction left unmatched. Germline CDR1 MNHEY, CDR2 SVGAGI. DNA of the CDR3: TGTGCCAGCAGTTACTTCGACAGGGACGAGCAGTACTTC. Amino acid sequence: CASSYFDRDEQYF.